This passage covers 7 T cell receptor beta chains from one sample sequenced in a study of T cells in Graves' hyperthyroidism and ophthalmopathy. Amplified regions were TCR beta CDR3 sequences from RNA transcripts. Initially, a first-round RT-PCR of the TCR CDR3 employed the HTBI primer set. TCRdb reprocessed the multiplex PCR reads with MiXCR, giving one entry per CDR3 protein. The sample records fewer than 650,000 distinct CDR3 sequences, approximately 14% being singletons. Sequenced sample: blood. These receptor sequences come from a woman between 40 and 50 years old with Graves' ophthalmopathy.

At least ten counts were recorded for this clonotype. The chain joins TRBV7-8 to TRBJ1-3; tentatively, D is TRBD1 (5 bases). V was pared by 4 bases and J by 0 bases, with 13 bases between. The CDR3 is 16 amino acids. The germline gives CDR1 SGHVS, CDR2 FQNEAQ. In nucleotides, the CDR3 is TGTGCCAGCAGCTACAAAGCAGGGACCTCTGGAAACACCATATATTTT. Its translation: CASSYKAGTSGNTIYF.

Here the CDR3 reads CASSLQTYPFYGYTF. CDR3 nucleotides: TGTGCCAGCTCACTTCAAACGTACCCTTTCTATGGCTACACCTTC. The rearrangement links TRBV18 to TRBJ1-2; D gene unclear. The CDR3 is 15 residues long. In germline, CDR1 is KGHSH, CDR2 LQKENI. V lost 4 bases, J lost 4 bases, and 16 bases lay in between.

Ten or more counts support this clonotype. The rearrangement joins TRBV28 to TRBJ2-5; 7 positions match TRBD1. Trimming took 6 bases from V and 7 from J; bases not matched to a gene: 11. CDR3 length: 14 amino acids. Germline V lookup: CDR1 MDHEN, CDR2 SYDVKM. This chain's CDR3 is CASSPTGEWGTQYF. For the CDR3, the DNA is TGTGCCAGCAGCCCAACAGGGGAATGGGGGACCCAGTACTTC.

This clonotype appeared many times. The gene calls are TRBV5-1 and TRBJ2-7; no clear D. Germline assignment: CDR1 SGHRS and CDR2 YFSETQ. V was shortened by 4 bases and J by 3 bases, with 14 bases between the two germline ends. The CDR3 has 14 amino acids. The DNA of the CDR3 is TGCGCCAGCAGCCCTCGGACGAGCAGCTACGAGCAGTACTTC. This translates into CASSPRTSSYEQYF. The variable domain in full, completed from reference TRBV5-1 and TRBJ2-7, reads KAGVTQTPRYLIKTRGQQVTLSCSPISGHRSVSWYQQTPGQGLQFLFEYFSETQRNKGNFPGRFSGRQFSNSRSEMNVSTLELGDSALYLCASSPRTSSYEQYFGPGTRLTVT.

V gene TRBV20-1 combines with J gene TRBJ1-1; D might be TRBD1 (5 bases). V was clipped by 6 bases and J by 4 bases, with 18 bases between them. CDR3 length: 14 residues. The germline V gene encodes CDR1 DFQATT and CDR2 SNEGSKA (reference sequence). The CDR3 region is CSAPRWGVVTEAFF. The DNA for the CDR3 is TGCAGTGCCCCCCGGTGGGGGGTTGTCACTGAAGCTTTCTTT.

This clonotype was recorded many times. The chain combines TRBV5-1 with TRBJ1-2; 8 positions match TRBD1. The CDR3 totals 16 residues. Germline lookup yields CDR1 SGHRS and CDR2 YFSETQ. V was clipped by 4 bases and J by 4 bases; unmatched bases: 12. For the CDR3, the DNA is TGCGCCAGCAGCACAGCTCCAGGGGGCGAGATCTATGGCTACACCTTC. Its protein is CASSTAPGGEIYGYTF. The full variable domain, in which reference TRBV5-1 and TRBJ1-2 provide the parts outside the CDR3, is KAGVTQTPRYLIKTRGQQVTLSCSPISGHRSVSWYQQTPGQGLQFLFEYFSETQRNKGNFPGRFSGRQFSNSRSEMNVSTLELGDSALYLCASSTAPGGEIYGYTFGSGTRLTVV.

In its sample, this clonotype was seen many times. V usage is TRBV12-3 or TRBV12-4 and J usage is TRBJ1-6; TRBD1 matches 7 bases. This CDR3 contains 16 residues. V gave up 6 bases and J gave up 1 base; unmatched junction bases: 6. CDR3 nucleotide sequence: TGTGCCAGCAGACGACAGGGAGGGTCCTATAATTCACCCCTCCACTTT. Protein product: CASRRQGGSYNSPLHF.